This TCR beta chain was recorded in a study of lymphopenia after photon versus proton radiotherapy. Germline CDR1 LNHDA, CDR2 SQIVND (reference sequence). This CDR3 spans 14 amino acids. V was cut by 10 bases and J by 3 bases, with 17 bases left in between. The assay was immunoSEQ multiplex PCR, and TCRdb's table has in-frame clones only and misses some. The sample has more than 30,000 clones, roughly 89% seen once. The receptor comes from a woman in her 70s with pancreatic cancer. Some clones in this sample may be carry-over from other donors' samples. The sequenced sample was peripheral blood, obtained from a patient treated with proton-based radiotherapy. The rearrangement uses TRBV19 and TRBJ2-3; weak D call: TRBD2 (7 bases). CDR3 residues: CATQGRGATDTQYF. CDR3 nucleotide sequence: TGTGCCACTCAAGGACGGGGGGCGACAGATACGCAGTATTTT. Full variable domain (remainder filled in from reference TRBV19 and TRBJ2-3): DGGITQSPKYLFRKEGQNVTLSCEQNLNHDAMYWYRQDPGQGLRLIYYSQIVNDFQKGDIAEGYSVSREKKESFPLTVTSAQKNPTAFYLCATQGRGATDTQYFGPGTRLTVL.